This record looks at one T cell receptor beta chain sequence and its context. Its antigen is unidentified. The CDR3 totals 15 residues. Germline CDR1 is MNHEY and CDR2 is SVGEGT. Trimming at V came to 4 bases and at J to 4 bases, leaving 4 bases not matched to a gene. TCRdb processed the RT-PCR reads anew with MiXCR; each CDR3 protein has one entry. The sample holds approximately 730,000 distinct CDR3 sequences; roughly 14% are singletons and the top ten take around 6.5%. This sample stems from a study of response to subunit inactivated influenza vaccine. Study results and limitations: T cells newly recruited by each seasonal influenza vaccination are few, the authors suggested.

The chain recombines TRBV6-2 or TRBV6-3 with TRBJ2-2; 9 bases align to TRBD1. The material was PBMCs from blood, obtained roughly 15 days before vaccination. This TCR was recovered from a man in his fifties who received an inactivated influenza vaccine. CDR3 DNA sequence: TGTGCCAGCAGTTCCGGGACAGGGTCCACCGGGGAGCTGTTTTTT. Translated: CASSSGTGSTGELFF.